One sample yielded the 28 T cell receptor beta chains listed below, sequenced in a study of T cell repertoires in cytomegalovirus infection. TCRdb used MiXCR to reprocess the reads, holding one entry per CDR3 protein. The sample has fewer than 400,000 distinct CDR3 sequences; over 15% are singletons. The sequencing sample was made of PBMCs. These receptors were collected from a human donor in good health (CMV status not recorded). Some clones in this sample may be carry-over from other donors' samples.

The chain joins TRBV7-2 to TRBJ2-1; 8 positions agree with TRBD2. Trimming at V came to 5 bases and at J to 7 bases, leaving 13 bases not matched to a gene. The CDR3 consists of 16 residues. The germline gives CDR1 SGHTA, CDR2 FQGNSA. DNA for the CDR3: TGTGCCAGCAGCCGATCGACTAGCGCGATTACAAATGAGCAGTTCTTC. Its translation is CASSRSTSAITNEQFF.

This clonotype occurred a few times. The rearrangement joins TRBV12-3 or TRBV12-4 to TRBJ2-3; 10 positions agree with TRBD2. This CDR3 comprises 15 residues. With 6 bases clipped from V and 5 bases from J, the junction kept 8 bases outside the gene matches. CDR3 nucleotides: TGTGCCAGCAGACAACTAGCGGGAAGGGAAGATACGCAGTATTTT. It translates to CASRQLAGREDTQYF.

This chain joins TRBV5-4 and TRBJ2-7, with a weak D call TRBD1 (5 bases). Germline V gene lookup returns CDR1 SGHNT and CDR2 YYREEE (reference sequence). V gave up 4 bases and J gave up 2 bases, with 10 bases separating them. This CDR3 is 13 amino acids long. CDR3 loop: CASSPRTPYEQYF. For the CDR3, the DNA is TGTGCCAGCAGCCCCAGGACACCCTACGAGCAGTACTTC.

The chain couples TRBV29-1 to TRBJ2-7, with TRBD2 identical over 15 bases. There are 14 residues in the CDR3. Germline CDR1 is SQVTM and CDR2 is ANQGSEA. V trimming: 6 bases; J trimming: 5 bases; junction bases outside the gene matches: 5. The CDR3: CSVGLAGGPHEQYF. The CDR3 bases are TGCAGCGTCGGACTAGCGGGAGGGCCACACGAGCAGTACTTC.

This clonotype was counted ten times or more. The J gene is TRBJ2-1, the V gene TRBV7-8, with 10 bases lining up with TRBD2. This CDR3 comprises 16 residues. Germline loops: CDR1 SGHVS, CDR2 FQNEAQ. After removal of 6 bases from V and 3 bases from J, the junction contained 8 bases not matched to a gene. The CDR3 loop is CASRTLAGVGYNEQFF. The DNA of the CDR3 is TGTGCCAGCAGGACTCTAGCGGGAGTGGGCTACAATGAGCAGTTCTTC.

This clonotype turned up a few times. The gene calls are TRBV6-2 or TRBV6-3 and TRBJ2-5; tentative D call: TRBD1 (7 bases). V lost 6 bases and J lost 2, with 16 bases in between. The CDR3 is 15 amino acids. Germline loops: CDR1 MNHEY, CDR2 SVGEGT. The CDR3 nucleotides read TGTGCCAGCAGGTGGTATGCGGGACAGCAAGAGACCCAGTACTTC. It yields the protein CASRWYAGQQETQYF.

This clonotype turned up a few times. The V call is TRBV6-2 or TRBV6-3, the J call TRBJ2-1, with D maybe TRBD2 (5 bases). The length of the CDR3 is 17 residues. Trimming left V 7 bases short and J 2 bases short, with 21 bases between. Germline CDR1 and CDR2: MNHEY and SVGEGT. CDR3 region: CASTPPTRTGPYNEQFF. DNA for the CDR3: TGTGCCAGCACCCCCCCTACTAGGACGGGTCCCTACAATGAGCAGTTCTTC.

The rearrangement joins TRBV20-1 to TRBJ1-3; the D is unclear. The CDR3 spans 13 residues. Trimming took 3 bases from V and 8 from J, leaving 14 bases between them. Germline loops: CDR1 DFQATT, CDR2 SNEGSKA (reference sequence). CDR3 DNA sequence: TGCAGTGCTAGGGAGGCACGTCGCTACACCATATATTTT. Translated: CSAREARRYTIYF.

This clonotype was found a few times. The chain employs TRBV19 and TRBJ1-5, with 8 nucleotides matching TRBD1. Losses at the gene ends were 3 bases for V and 7 bases for J; bases not matched to a gene: 8. CDR1 LNHDA and CDR2 SQIVND come from the germline V gene (reference sequence). This CDR3 is built from 15 residues. CDR3 sequence: CASSIGTGGYQPQHF. DNA for the CDR3: TGTGCCAGTAGTATCGGAACAGGGGGGTACCAGCCCCAGCATTTT.

The genes are TRBV20-1 and TRBJ2-3; no definite D call. Trimming removed 5 bases at V and 6 bases at J, with 12 bases between. Per germline, CDR1 DFQATT and CDR2 SNEGSKA (reference sequence). CDR3 length equals 12 residues. Here the CDR3 reads CSAVPVEDTQYF. CDR3 bases: TGCAGTGCTGTCCCCGTTGAGGATACGCAGTATTTT.

This clonotype was found many times. This rearrangement joins TRBV7-2 to TRBJ2-1, with 8 bases identical to TRBD1. Trimming removed 4 bases from V and 3 bases from J; junction bases left unmatched: 8. Germline V gene lookup returns CDR1 SGHTA and CDR2 FQGNSA. CDR3 length: 16 amino acids. The CDR3: CASSSSQGVDYNEQFF. The CDR3 region has the DNA TGTGCCAGCAGCTCCTCACAGGGGGTGGACTACAATGAGCAGTTCTTC.

The chain is built from TRBV12-3 or TRBV12-4 and TRBJ1-1; perhaps TRBD1 as D (5 bases). The V and J ends lost 4 bases and 4 bases respectively, with 13 bases between them. The CDR3 is 14 residues long. The CDR3 here is CASSSGMRVTEAFF. CDR3 nucleotides: TGTGCCAGCAGTTCAGGGATGAGGGTCACTGAAGCTTTCTTT.

There are a few counts of this clonotype. The gene calls are TRBV19 and TRBJ2-3; the D is unclear. Trimming shortened V by 3 bases and J by 5 bases, and 15 bases separated the two germline ends. The CDR3 sequence is 15 residues long. Germline lookup yields CDR1 LNHDA and CDR2 SQIVND (reference sequence). CDR3 sequence: CASSIFSPGQDTQYF. The CDR3 region has the DNA TGTGCCAGTAGTATCTTCTCCCCCGGGCAAGATACGCAGTATTTT.

This clonotype was detected ten times or more. The CDR3 region has the DNA TGTGCCAGCAGCTCCTCGTTAGGGGGTGGGGACACTGAAGCTTTCTTT. Amino acid sequence: CASSSSLGGGDTEAFF. The genes are TRBV6-6 and TRBJ1-1, with D possibly being TRBD1 (6 bases). The germline gives CDR1 MNHNY, CDR2 SVGAGI (reference sequence). The V and J ends lost 6 bases and 3 bases respectively, with 20 bases between them. This CDR3 region has 16 residues.

The genes are TRBV10-3 and TRBJ1-1, with D hard to call. CDR1 and CDR2 from the germline V gene are ENHRY and SYGVKD. The CDR3 consists of 19 residues. Deletions cut 3 bases from V and 0 bases from J, with 23 bases between. DNA of the CDR3: TGTGCCATCAGTGATGGTGCCGGGGTCGCAGGCAAAATGAACACTGAAGCTTTCTTT. It translates to CAISDGAGVAGKMNTEAFF.

This clonotype was seen a handful of times. This may stem from a read error, because a much larger clone lies one nucleotide away. Here the CDR3 reads CASSAEDTQYF. As DNA, the CDR3 is TGTGCCAGCAGCGCTGAAGATACGCAGTATTTT. The V call is TRBV5-4, the J call TRBJ2-3; D remains ambiguous. Germline CDR1 is SGHNT and CDR2 is YYREEE (reference sequence). Trimming cost V 4 bases and J 5 bases, with 5 bases left between them. This CDR3 contains 11 residues.

The chain joins TRBV29-1 to TRBJ2-5; D is tentatively TRBD1 or TRBD2 (7 bases each). V lost 5 bases and J lost 7, with 17 bases in between. This CDR3 has 13 residues. Looked up from germline, CDR1 is SQVTM and CDR2 is ANQGSEA. The DNA of the CDR3 is TGCAGCGTTCTAGCCCAGGGGGAGGGGACCCAGTACTTC. Protein: CSVLAQGEGTQYF.

The chain has TRBV20-1 and TRBJ1-1; 7 bases align to TRBD1. Per the germline V gene, CDR1 is DFQATT and CDR2 is SNEGSKA (reference sequence). The V segment lost 7 bases and the J segment 0 bases; nucleotides outside the gene matches: 8. This CDR3 has 14 residues. The CDR3 nucleotides read TGCAGTGAAAGAAGGGGGCTGATGAACACTGAAGCTTTCTTT. It specifies CSERRGLMNTEAFF.

The CDR3 sequence is CATGSLNTEAFF. DNA for the CDR3: TGTGCCACCGGTTCCTTGAACACTGAAGCTTTCTTT. V usage is TRBV10-3 and J usage is TRBJ1-1; the D is unclear. The ends were cut back, 10 bases at V and 0 bases at J, with 9 bases in the middle. From germline, CDR1 is ENHRY and CDR2 SYGVKD. This CDR3 contains 12 residues.

This clonotype was seen a handful of times. The chain employs TRBV19 and TRBJ1-1; 7 nucleotides line up with TRBD1. CDR1 and CDR2 from the germline V gene are LNHDA and SQIVND (reference sequence). There are 13 residues in the CDR3. V was clipped by 8 bases and J by 7 bases; unmatched bases: 10. Here the CDR3 reads CASSIQGGREAFF. As DNA, the CDR3 is TGTGCCAGTTCAATTCAGGGGGGCCGTGAAGCTTTCTTT.

This clonotype was picked up a small number of times. V and J are TRBV4-2 and TRBJ2-7, with D possibly being TRBD1 (6 bases). Germline V gives CDR1 LGHNA, CDR2 YNFKEQ. V lost 1 base and J lost 3, with 13 bases in between. The CDR3 extends over 15 amino acids. The CDR3 loop is CASSQVKQGDYEQYF. DNA of the CDR3: TGTGCCAGCAGCCAAGTAAAACAGGGAGACTACGAGCAGTACTTC.

The chain employs TRBV2 and TRBJ2-3; the D gene is possibly TRBD2 (6 bases). With 4 bases removed from V and 3 bases from J, the gap between germline ends came to 14 bases. There are 15 residues in the CDR3. CDR1 SNHLY and CDR2 FYNNEI come from the germline V gene. CDR3 bases: TGTGCCAGCAGTGGAGGGCGGGAAGCTACAGATACGCAGTATTTT. Protein sequence: CASSGGREATDTQYF.

The table lists this clonotype with many counts. The chain combines TRBV11-2 with TRBJ2-3; 7 bases map to TRBD1. V gave up 3 bases and J gave up 1 base; unmatched junction bases: 4. CDR1 and CDR2 (germline): SGHAT, FQNNGV. This CDR3 has 15 amino acids. The CDR3 reads CASSFRGLGTDTQYF. CDR3 nucleotides: TGTGCCAGCAGCTTCAGGGGGTTAGGCACAGATACGCAGTATTTT.

In this sample, this clonotype turned up a few times. The chain uses TRBV12-3 or TRBV12-4 and TRBJ2-3; D gene uncertain. This CDR3 has 13 amino acids. Trimming removed 2 bases from V and 4 bases from J, with 7 bases in between. CDR3 loop: CASSLMSSDTQYF. Written as DNA, the CDR3 is TGTGCCAGCAGTTTAATGAGCTCAGATACGCAGTATTTT.

The chain has TRBV19 and TRBJ2-6; 7 bases are shared with TRBD2. The CDR3 loop spans 14 amino acids. Looked up from germline, CDR1 is LNHDA and CDR2 is SQIVND (reference sequence). V was pared by 6 bases and J by 4 bases, with 3 bases of the junction left unmatched. The CDR3 reads CASRPRGGANVLTF. As DNA, the CDR3 is TGTGCCAGTAGACCGCGGGGGGGGGCCAACGTCCTGACTTTC.

This clonotype was seen many times. The chain employs TRBV7-2 and TRBJ2-5; D might be TRBD1 or TRBD2, each matching 5 bases. Trimming took off 5 bases at V and 5 bases at J, with 15 bases between the two ends. The V gene's germline CDR1 is SGHTA and CDR2 FQGNSA. This CDR3 spans 14 amino acids. CDR3 nucleotide sequence: TGTGCCAGCAGCGGGACCAGTAACCGGGAGACCCAGTACTTC. It yields the protein CASSGTSNRETQYF.

The chain joins TRBV7-2 to TRBJ2-7, with D perhaps matching TRBD2 (7 bases). V lost 7 bases to trimming and J lost 7 bases, with 20 bases between them. The CDR3 sequence is 14 residues long. In germline, CDR1 is SGHTA, CDR2 FQGNSA. The CDR3 nucleotides read TGTGCCAGCACCCCTTTCGGGGGGCGTTTAGAGCAGTACTTC. Translation: CASTPFGGRLEQYF.

This rearrangement joins TRBV7-2 to TRBJ2-2; the match to TRBD2 covers 8 bases. Per germline, CDR1 SGHTA and CDR2 FQGNSA. J was trimmed by 2 bases and V by 5 bases; bases with no gene match: 7. The CDR3 spans 16 residues. CDR3 DNA: TGTGCCAGCAGCCTCAATAGCGGGGCTAACACCGGGGAGCTGTTTTTT. Residues: CASSLNSGANTGELFF.